This is a list of T cell receptor beta chains from one sample in a study of T cells in Graves' hyperthyroidism and ophthalmopathy. TCRdb recomputed calls from the multiplex PCR reads with MiXCR, one row per CDR3 protein. The table lists approximately 710,000 distinct CDR3 sequences, roughly a sixth of them singletons. The specimen sequenced was blood. The receptors were sampled from a middle-aged man with Graves' hyperthyroidism. Both conserved end residues are part of each CDR3. Each record gives: CDR3 DNA, CDR3 protein, V gene, D gene, clone size, J gene. A D gene is named only where the DNA matches it firmly. A clone size is listed for some rows: how often the clone was seen (once, few, many), or a class if it is expanded.

CDR3nt: TGTGCCAGCAGTGCCCGAACGGGTGCCGGGGAGCTGTTTTTT
CDR3aa: CASSARTGAGELFF
v_gene: TRBV2
d_gene: -
abundance: many
j_gene: TRBJ2-2

CDR3nt: TGTGCCAGCAGCGTAAAAGGGACTGGGGCCAACGTCCTGACTTTC
CDR3aa: CASSVKGTGANVLTF
v_gene: TRBV5-8
d_gene: -
abundance: -
j_gene: TRBJ2-6

CDR3nt: TGTGCCATTCAGGGTAGCAATCAGCCCCAGCATTTT
CDR3aa: CAIQGSNQPQHF
v_gene: TRBV10-3
d_gene: -
abundance: few
j_gene: TRBJ1-5

CDR3nt: TGTGCCAGCTCATCAGGGAGAGAAGTTTCTAGCACAGATACGCAGTATTTT
CDR3aa: CASSSGREVSSTDTQYF
v_gene: TRBV18
d_gene: -
abundance: many
j_gene: TRBJ2-3

CDR3nt: TGTGCCACCAGTGAAGGACAGGGCGCTAACTATGGCTACACCTTC
CDR3aa: CATSEGQGANYGYTF
v_gene: TRBV24-1
d_gene: TRBD1
abundance: -
j_gene: TRBJ1-2

CDR3nt: TGTGCCAGCAGTTACTCGATAAATCAGCCCCAGCATTTT
CDR3aa: CASSYSINQPQHF
v_gene: TRBV6-5
d_gene: -
abundance: many
j_gene: TRBJ1-5

CDR3nt: TGTGCCAGTAGTATAGGTGTGACAAACAATGTGAACACTGAAGCTTTCTTT
CDR3aa: CASSIGVTNNVNTEAFF
v_gene: TRBV19
d_gene: -
abundance: many
j_gene: TRBJ1-1

CDR3nt: TGCGCCAGCAGTGAGTCAGGACGTTTCTCCTACGAGCAGTACTTC
CDR3aa: CASSESGRFSYEQYF
v_gene: TRBV10-2
d_gene: -
abundance: -
j_gene: TRBJ2-7

CDR3nt: TGTGCCAGCAGCTTAGGGGGGGGCGACCTGGGCTACGAGCAGTACTTC
CDR3aa: CASSLGGGDLGYEQYF
v_gene: TRBV7-9
d_gene: -
abundance: few
j_gene: TRBJ2-7

CDR3nt: TGTGCCAGCAGTTTTCAGTCAGGATTATCCTACGAGCAGTACTTC
CDR3aa: CASSFQSGLSYEQYF
v_gene: TRBV28
d_gene: -
abundance: -
j_gene: TRBJ2-7

CDR3nt: TGTGCCAGTAGTACCGGGACAGGGGGAGGAACTGAAGCTTTCTTT
CDR3aa: CASSTGTGGGTEAFF
v_gene: TRBV19
d_gene: TRBD1
abundance: few
j_gene: TRBJ1-1

CDR3nt: TGTGCCAGCAGCCAGGCGACGGGAGAGCAGTACTTC
CDR3aa: CASSQATGEQYF
v_gene: TRBV3-1
d_gene: -
abundance: few
j_gene: TRBJ2-7

CDR3nt: TGCGCCAGCAGCTCCTCCGGGACTACTTACAATGAGCAGTTCTTC
CDR3aa: CASSSSGTTYNEQFF
v_gene: TRBV5-1
d_gene: TRBD2
abundance: many
j_gene: TRBJ2-1

CDR3nt: TGTGCCAGCAACACCATGGGACTAGGAATATCCTACGAGCAGTACTTC
CDR3aa: CASNTMGLGISYEQYF
v_gene: TRBV28
d_gene: TRBD2
abundance: few
j_gene: TRBJ2-7

CDR3nt: TGTGCCAGCAGTGCCCCTGGGCAGGGGAATTCACCCCTCCACTTT
CDR3aa: CASSAPGQGNSPLHF
v_gene: TRBV28
d_gene: -
abundance: many
j_gene: TRBJ1-6

CDR3nt: TGCAGTGCTCTCGGACCGGGCTCTGGGGCCAACGTCCTGACTTTC
CDR3aa: CSALGPGSGANVLTF
v_gene: TRBV20-1
d_gene: -
abundance: -
j_gene: TRBJ2-6

CDR3nt: TGTGCCAGCAGTAGGGCAGGCTATCAGCCCCAGCATTTT
CDR3aa: CASSRAGYQPQHF
v_gene: TRBV2
d_gene: -
abundance: many
j_gene: TRBJ1-5